The clone carrying this T cell receptor (beta chain) has a handful of counts. Its antigen remains unknown. The sample comes from a study of graft-versus-host responses after intestinal transplantation. On the study more broadly: Recipients were given multivisceral, liver-intestinal, or isolated intestinal transplants.

Germline V gives CDR1 SGHVS, CDR2 FQNEAQ. J lost 3 bases, V lost 5 bases, and 8 bases had no gene match. The CDR3 loop spans 15 amino acids. Data came from immunoSEQ multiplex PCR; TCRdb stores just in-frame clones and leaves some out. The profile covers about 130,000 clones, with more than 80% appearing a single time and roughly 0.16% taken by the ten largest. The input for sequencing was unstimulated CD4+ T cells sorted from spleen or lymph node cells, taken before intestinal transplant. The chain carries TRBV7-8 and TRBJ2-7, with 9 bases fitting TRBD2. This clonotype was obtained from a human donor who received an intestinal transplant. DNA for the CDR3: TGTGCCAGCAGCCCGCTAGCGGGGTGGGACTACGAGCAGTACTTC. This encodes CASSPLAGWDYEQYF.